These 29 T cell receptor beta chains were all obtained from the same sample, sequenced in a study of breast tumors, draining lymph nodes, adjacent tissues. MiXCR was run by TCRdb on the multiplex PCR reads, yielding one entry per CDR3 protein. The sample records around 130,000 distinct CDR3 sequences, around 20% being singletons. Breast cancer patients provided tissue from their axillary draining lymph nodes. The sample was axillary lymph node tissue. These receptors were collected from a female donor with breast cancer. Some clones in this sample may be carry-over from other donors' samples.

In its sample, this clonotype was seen many times. The V and J genes are TRBV12-3 or TRBV12-4 and TRBJ1-5; 7 positions match TRBD1. The length of the CDR3 is 15 residues. V shed 6 bases, J shed 2 bases, and the junction held 7 bases outside the gene matches. The CDR3 region has the DNA TGTGCCAGCAGCCCATGGACAGGCCGCAATCAGCCCCAGCATTTT. This codes for CASSPWTGRNQPQHF.

In its sample, this clonotype was seen many times. This chain links TRBV28 with TRBJ2-7; a possible D gene is TRBD2 (5 bases). Deletions cut 8 bases from V and 0 bases from J, with 17 bases between. Germline V gene lookup returns CDR1 MDHEN and CDR2 SYDVKM. CDR3 size: 15 residues. The CDR3 DNA is TGTGCCAGCGGGAAGACTAACCGTTCCTCCTACGAGCAGTACTTC. Residues: CASGKTNRSSYEQYF.

This clonotype was observed many times. V usage is TRBV5-1 and J usage is TRBJ2-1; 12 nucleotides agree with TRBD2. The CDR3 is 17 amino acids. V lost 4 bases to trimming and J lost 5 bases; unmatched junction nucleotides: 10. The germline V gene has CDR1 SGHRS and CDR2 YFSETQ. The CDR3 DNA is TGCGCCAGCAGCCACCGACTAGCGGGAGATTACCACAATGAGCAGTTCTTC. Protein product: CASSHRLAGDYHNEQFF.

This clonotype showed up many times. The chain recombines TRBV5-1 with TRBJ1-2, with D possibly TRBD1 on 6 matching bases. V shed 6 bases and J shed 6 bases, with 18 bases lying between them. Germline values: CDR1 SGHRS, CDR2 YFSETQ. CDR3 length equals 14 residues. The CDR3 DNA reads as TGCGCCAGCACCCCCAGTGGGGGCGCGGATGGCTACACCTTC. Encoded protein: CASTPSGGADGYTF.

Ten or more counts support this clonotype. The J gene is TRBJ2-7, the V gene TRBV27, with D tentatively TRBD1 (5 bases). The CDR3 is 10 residues long. Trimming removed 11 bases at V and 3 bases at J, with 8 bases between. Germline assignment: CDR1 MNHEY and CDR2 SMNVEV (reference sequence). For the CDR3, the DNA is TGTGCCGCAGGGAACTACGAGCAGTACTTC. Residues: CAAGNYEQYF.

This clonotype was counted at least ten times. The chain combines TRBV2 with TRBJ2-7; D possibly corresponds to TRBD1 (5 bases). The CDR3 length is 13 residues. Looked up from germline, CDR1 is SNHLY and CDR2 is FYNNEI. The V end was cut by 6 bases, the J end by 1 base, with 10 bases between. The CDR3 DNA reads as TGTGCCAGCAGGGACACAACTTCCTACGAGCAGTACTTC. Translating it yields CASRDTTSYEQYF.

The genes are TRBV3-1 and TRBJ2-1, with 9 bases identical to TRBD1. The CDR3 runs 16 residues. Germline assignment: CDR1 LGHDT and CDR2 YNNKEL (reference sequence). The V gene end was trimmed by 7 bases and the J gene end by 3 bases; junction bases not matched to a gene: 10. CDR3 residues: CASTPIRGQGYNEQFF. In nucleotides, the CDR3 is TGTGCCAGCACCCCCATCCGGGGACAGGGCTACAATGAGCAGTTCTTC.

This clonotype has at least ten counts. This chain uses TRBV10-3 with TRBJ2-7, with D unresolved. The CDR3 is 12 residues long. Germline values: CDR1 ENHRY, CDR2 SYGVKD. The ends were cut back, 4 bases at V and 0 bases at J, with 4 bases in the middle. CDR3 amino acids: CAISGSSYEQYF. In DNA form, the CDR3 reads TGTGCCATCAGTGGGAGCTCCTACGAGCAGTACTTC.

The chain joins TRBV18 to TRBJ2-2; D remains ambiguous. V lost 5 bases and J lost 4, with 5 bases in between. The CDR3 extends over 12 amino acids. From germline, CDR1 is KGHSH and CDR2 LQKENI. The CDR3 DNA sequence: TGTGCCAGCTCAGCCTCCACCGGGGAGCTGTTTTTT. Translation gives CASSASTGELFF.

Notes on this clonotype: This CDR3 is missing its conserved last phenylalanine or tryptophan, likely due to a read error. The J gene is TRBJ2-3, the V gene TRBV28; TRBD1 aligns across 7 bases. Trimming at V came to 2 bases and at J to 2 bases, leaving 4 bases not matched to a gene. Germline values: CDR1 MDHEN, CDR2 SYDVKM. The length of the CDR3 is 15 residues. CDR3 sequence: CASSLLRGPTDTQYL. The DNA of the CDR3 is TGTGCCAGCAGTTTACTGAGGGGGCCCACAGATACGCAGTATCTT.

Ten or more counts support this clonotype. The genes are TRBV6-2 or TRBV6-3 and TRBJ2-2; D not certain. The CDR3 totals 14 residues. Germline loops: CDR1 MNHEY, CDR2 SVGEGT. V was shortened by 4 bases and J by 6 bases, with 12 bases between the two germline ends. In DNA form, the CDR3 reads TGTGCCAGCAGTTTGGCAGGATCTTCCGGGGAGCTGTTTTTT. Protein sequence: CASSLAGSSGELFF.

This clonotype was seen many times. The chain has TRBV19 and TRBJ2-5; 7 bases match TRBD2. This CDR3 spans 16 amino acids. Looked up from germline, CDR1 is LNHDA and CDR2 is SQIVND (reference sequence). V dropped 2 bases and J dropped 2; count of bases not matched to a gene: 8. This CDR3 reads CASSISTRELQETQYF. The CDR3 nucleotides read TGTGCCAGTAGTATATCTACGCGGGAGCTTCAAGAGACCCAGTACTTC.

On this clonotype itself: With a much larger clone just one base away, this may be a read error. This chain joins TRBV29-1 and TRBJ1-2; TRBD1 might be the D (5 bases). The CDR3 totals 12 residues. CDR1 and CDR2 from the germline V gene are SQVTM and ANQGSEA. DNA for the CDR3: TGCAGCGACCGGGACCTTAACTATGGCTACGCCTTC. It specifies CSDRDLNYGYAF.

With respect to this clonotype: At one of its ends the junction is not consistent with the germline gene, which may arise from a read error. The chain recombines TRBV5-5 with TRBJ2-1; the D call may be TRBD1 or TRBD2 (6 bases each). The length of the CDR3 is 16 residues. CDR1 and CDR2 from the germline V gene are SGHKS and YYEKEE (reference sequence). CDR3 in amino acids: CAGRYLLLPGANEQFF. CDR3 DNA: TGTGCCGGCAGGTATTTACTCCTCCCGGGGGCAAATGAGCAGTTCTTC. Looking up the rest from reference TRBV5-5 and TRBJ2-1 gives the full variable domain: DAGVTQSPTHLIKTRGQQVTLRCSPISGHKSVSWYQQVLGQGPQFIFQYYEKEERGRGNFPDRFSARQFPNYSSELNVNALLLGDSALYLCAGRYLLLPGANEQFFGPGTRLTVL.

This clonotype came up many times. J is TRBJ2-5 and V is TRBV7-8; D call uncertain. This CDR3 has 12 residues. Trimming shortened V by 8 bases and J by 5 bases, and 12 bases separated the two germline ends. Germline V CDR1 and CDR2: SGHVS, FQNEAQ. CDR3 residues: CASGWVLETQYF. In DNA, the CDR3 is TGTGCCAGCGGCTGGGTTTTGGAGACCCAGTACTTC.

At least ten counts were recorded for this clonotype. The rearrangement uses TRBV10-3 and TRBJ2-7; 7 nucleotides agree with TRBD1. CDR1 is ENHRY, CDR2 SYGVKD, per germline. Losses at the gene ends were 3 bases for V and 6 bases for J; bases not matched to a gene: 2. The CDR3 covers 12 residues. CDR3 sequence (DNA): TGTGCCATCAGTGATTCAGGGGGCGAGCAGTACTTC. It is translated as CAISDSGGEQYF.

This clonotype has ten or more counts. The chain couples TRBV6-1 to TRBJ1-2, with TRBD1 as a possible D gene (5 bases). Germline V gene lookup returns CDR1 MNHNS and CDR2 SASEGT. V was cut by 1 base and J by 8 bases, with 11 bases left in between. The CDR3 is made up of 13 amino acids. Written as DNA, the CDR3 is TGTGCCAGCAGTGAAGGACTACAGGAGGGCTACACCTTC. Its translation is CASSEGLQEGYTF.

This chain connects TRBV11-2 to TRBJ1-5, with D perhaps matching TRBD1 (6 bases). CDR3 size: 20 residues. V was shortened by 0 bases and J by 3 bases, with 24 bases between the two germline ends. Germline V gives CDR1 SGHAT, CDR2 FQNNGV. The CDR3 here is CASSLECPGARGTYNQPQHF. In DNA, the CDR3 is TGTGCCAGCAGCTTAGAATGCCCCGGGGCAAGGGGGACTTACAATCAGCCCCAGCATTTT.

This clonotype was recorded many times. V usage is TRBV27 and J usage is TRBJ1-2, with unresolved D. The CDR3 has 13 residues. Trimming left V 6 bases short and J 1 base short, with 9 bases between. CDR1 and CDR2 from the germline V gene are MNHEY and SMNVEV (reference sequence). The CDR3 reads CASSHYVNYGYTF. The CDR3 DNA follows: TGTGCCAGCAGCCACTACGTTAACTATGGCTACACCTTC.

This clonotype showed up many times. The chain is built from TRBV5-1 and TRBJ2-5; the match to TRBD2 covers 7 bases. Trimming at V came to 4 bases and at J to 5 bases, leaving 14 bases not matched to a gene. Per the germline V gene, CDR1 is SGHRS and CDR2 is YFSETQ. This CDR3 spans 16 amino acids. Here the CDR3 DNA reads TGCGCCAGCAGCCGACGAGTGGGGGGAGGGTCGGAGACCCAGTACTTC. Translated: CASSRRVGGGSETQYF.

This clonotype was counted ten times or more. The CDR3 nucleotides read TGTGCCAGCAGTTACTCAGGGGTGGAGGGCTATGGCTACACCTTC. Protein sequence: CASSYSGVEGYGYTF. The chain is built from TRBV6-6 and TRBJ1-2, with a weak D call TRBD1 (5 bases). The V gene lost 0 bases and the J gene lost 4 bases, with 12 bases spanning the gap. CDR1 MNHNY and CDR2 SVGAGI come from the germline V gene (reference sequence). CDR3 length: 15 amino acids.

This clonotype was seen ten or more times. The chain couples TRBV30 to TRBJ2-1; TRBD2 agrees at 8 bases. CDR3 length equals 14 residues. V lost 2 bases, J lost 9 bases, and 9 bases stayed unmatched. Germline CDR1 GTSNPN, CDR2 SVGIG (reference sequence). CDR3 sequence reads: CAWSRKREKREQFF. As DNA, the CDR3 is TGTGCCTGGAGTAGGAAGCGGGAGAAGCGTGAGCAGTTCTTC.

This clonotype was seen a handful of times. As the CDR3 is not closed by the conserved phenylalanine or tryptophan, this likely results from a read error. The V and J genes are TRBV6-5 and TRBJ2-3; TRBD2 matches at 10 bases. CDR3 size: 15 residues. Germline V gene lookup returns CDR1 MNHEY and CDR2 SVGAGI. Trimming at V came to 0 bases and at J to 4 bases, leaving 1 base not matched to a gene. The DNA of the CDR3 is TGTGCCAGCAGTTACTCTAGCGGGAGGCCAGATACGCAGTATCTT. Translated: CASSYSSGRPDTQYL.

Comments on this clonotype: A much larger clone differs from this one at a single base, so this may be a read error. Since no conserved phenylalanine or tryptophan closes the CDR3, a read error is the likely cause. V and J are TRBV30 and TRBJ2-7; no definite D call. CDR1 is GTSNPN and CDR2 is SVGIG in the germline V gene (reference sequence). The CDR3 spans 14 residues. V was cut by 2 bases and J by 5 bases, with 16 bases left in between. The CDR3 sequence is CAWSRVTLQDEQYL. Written as DNA, the CDR3 is TGTGCCTGGAGTAGGGTGACACTCCAGGACGAGCAGTACCTC.

This clonotype came up many times. The rearrangement links TRBV30 to TRBJ2-7; 10 positions agree with TRBD2. With V trimmed by 2 bases and J by 3 bases, 13 bases remained unmatched. The germline gives CDR1 GTSNPN, CDR2 SVGIG (reference sequence). The CDR3 contains 17 residues. The CDR3 loop is CAWSFGASGRRSYEQYF. In nucleotides, the CDR3 is TGTGCCTGGAGTTTCGGGGCTAGCGGGAGAAGGAGCTACGAGCAGTACTTC.

The chain recombines TRBV18 with TRBJ1-5, with D tentatively TRBD1 (5 bases). CDR1 and CDR2 from the germline V gene are KGHSH and LQKENI. Trimming removed 2 bases from V and 2 bases from J, with 10 bases in between. The CDR3 is made up of 15 amino acids. CDR3 amino acids: CASSPGGGGNQPQHF. Here the CDR3 DNA reads TGTGCCAGCTCACCAGGGGGGGGGGGCAATCAGCCCCAGCATTTT.

This clonotype has at least ten counts. This chain uses TRBV5-6 with TRBJ2-6, with D unresolved. This CDR3 has 15 amino acids. The V gene's germline CDR1 is SGHDT and CDR2 YYEEEE. The V gene lost 1 base and the J gene lost 2 bases, with 7 bases spanning the gap. The CDR3 bases are TGTGCCAGCAGCTTGAGGCTGACTGGGGCCAACGTCCTGACTTTC. Translated, it gives CASSLRLTGANVLTF.

Comments on this clonotype: Being one base from a much bigger clone, this may be a read error. The CDR3 DNA is TGTGCCAGCACCGACAGTTACGGGCAGTACTTC. The encoded protein is CASTDSYGQYF. The chain combines TRBV2 with TRBJ2-7, with D possibly matching TRBD1 (5 bases). CDR1 is SNHLY, CDR2 FYNNEI, per germline. This CDR3 contains 11 residues. The full variable domain, in which reference TRBV2 and TRBJ2-7 provide the parts outside the CDR3, is EPEVTQTPSHQVTQMGQEVILRCVPISNHLYFYWYRQILGQKVEFLVSFYNNEISEKSEIFDDQFSVERPDGSNFTLKIRSTKLEDSAMYFCASTDSYGQYFGPGTRLTVT.

This clonotype was picked up many times. The V gene is TRBV7-2, the J gene TRBJ2-3, with a weak D call TRBD2 (6 bases). CDR1 is SGHTA, CDR2 FQGNSA, per germline. V gave up 0 bases and J gave up 0 bases, with 13 bases separating them. The CDR3 contains 17 residues. CDR3 nucleotide sequence: TGTGCCAGCAGCTTAGCTTGGGACTTAAGTAGCACAGATACGCAGTATTTT. This codes for CASSLAWDLSSTDTQYF.